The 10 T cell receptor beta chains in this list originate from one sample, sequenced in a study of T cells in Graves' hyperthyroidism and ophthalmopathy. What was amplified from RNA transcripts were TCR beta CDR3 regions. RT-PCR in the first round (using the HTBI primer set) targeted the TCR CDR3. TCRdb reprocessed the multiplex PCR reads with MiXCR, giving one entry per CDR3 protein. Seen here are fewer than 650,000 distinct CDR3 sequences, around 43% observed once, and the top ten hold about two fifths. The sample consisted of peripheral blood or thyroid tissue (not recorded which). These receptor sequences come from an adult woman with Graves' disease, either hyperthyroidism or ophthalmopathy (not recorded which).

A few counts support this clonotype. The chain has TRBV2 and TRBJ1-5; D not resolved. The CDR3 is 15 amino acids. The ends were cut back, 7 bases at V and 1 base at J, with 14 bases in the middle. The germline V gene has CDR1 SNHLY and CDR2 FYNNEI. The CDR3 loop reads CASTWSGLSNQPQHF. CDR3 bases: TGTGCCAGCACTTGGTCCGGGCTGAGCAATCAGCCCCAGCATTTT.

In DNA, the CDR3 is TGTGCCACCAGCAGAGGGGCCAGCCGGGCGTACCAAGAGACCCAGCATTTT. Its protein is CATSRGASRAYQETQHF. The V and J genes are TRBV15 and TRBJ1-5; no reliable D call. The germline V gene encodes CDR1 LNHNV and CDR2 YYDKDF (reference sequence). Trimming removed 1 base from V and 11 bases from J, with 24 bases in between. This CDR3 spans 17 amino acids.

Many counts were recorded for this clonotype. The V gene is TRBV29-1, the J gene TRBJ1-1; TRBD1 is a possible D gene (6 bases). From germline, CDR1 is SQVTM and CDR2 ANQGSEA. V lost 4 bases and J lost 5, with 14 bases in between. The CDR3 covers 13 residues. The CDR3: CSVGYQGRTEAFF. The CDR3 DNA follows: TGCAGCGTTGGGTATCAGGGGAGGACTGAAGCTTTCTTT.

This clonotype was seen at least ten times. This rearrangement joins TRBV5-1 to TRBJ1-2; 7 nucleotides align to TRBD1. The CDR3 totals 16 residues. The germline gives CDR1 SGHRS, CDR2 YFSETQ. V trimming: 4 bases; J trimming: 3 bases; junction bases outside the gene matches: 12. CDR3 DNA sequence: TGCGCCAGCAGCAAGGGAGGGGGCAGGATGGACTATGGCTACACCTTC. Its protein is CASSKGGGRMDYGYTF.

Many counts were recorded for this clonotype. The CDR3 DNA is TGTGCCAGCAGTTACTCGGCCAGGGACCAGGAGGCCCAGTACTTC. It translates to CASSYSARDQEAQYF. V and J are TRBV6-2 or TRBV6-3 and TRBJ2-5, with D perhaps being TRBD1 or TRBD2 (5 bases each). The CDR3 is 15 residues long. Germline V CDR1 and CDR2: MNHEY, SVGEGT. V was shortened by 0 bases and J by 9 bases, with 17 bases between the two germline ends.

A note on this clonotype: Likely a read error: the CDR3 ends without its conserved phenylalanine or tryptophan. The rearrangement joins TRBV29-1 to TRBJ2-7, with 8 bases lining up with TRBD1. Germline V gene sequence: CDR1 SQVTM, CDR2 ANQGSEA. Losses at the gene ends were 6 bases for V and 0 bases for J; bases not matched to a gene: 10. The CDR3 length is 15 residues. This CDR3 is CSVSPRTGSSYEQYL. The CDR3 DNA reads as TGCAGCGTGAGCCCCAGGACAGGGAGCTCCTACGAGCAGTACCTC.

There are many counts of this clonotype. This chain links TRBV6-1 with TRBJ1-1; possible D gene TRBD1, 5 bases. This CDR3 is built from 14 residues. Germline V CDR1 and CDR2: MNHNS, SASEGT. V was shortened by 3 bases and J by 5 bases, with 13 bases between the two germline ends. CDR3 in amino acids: CASSEEGRRTEAFF. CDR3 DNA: TGTGCCAGCAGTGAGGAGGGGCGGAGAACTGAAGCTTTCTTT.

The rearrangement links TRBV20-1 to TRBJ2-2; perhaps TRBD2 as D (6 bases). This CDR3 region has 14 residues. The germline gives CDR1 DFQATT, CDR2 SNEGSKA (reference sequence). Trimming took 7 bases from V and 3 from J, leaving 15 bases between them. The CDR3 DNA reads TGCAGTGTGGGCGGGATTTATCACACCGGGGAGCTGTTTTTT. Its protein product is CSVGGIYHTGELFF.

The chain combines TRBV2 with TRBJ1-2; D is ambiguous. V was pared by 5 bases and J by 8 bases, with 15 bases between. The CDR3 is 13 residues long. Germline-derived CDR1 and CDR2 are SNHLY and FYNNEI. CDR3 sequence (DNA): TGTGCCAGCAGTCAAGAAATGTCCGGGGGCTACACCTTC. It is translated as CASSQEMSGGYTF.

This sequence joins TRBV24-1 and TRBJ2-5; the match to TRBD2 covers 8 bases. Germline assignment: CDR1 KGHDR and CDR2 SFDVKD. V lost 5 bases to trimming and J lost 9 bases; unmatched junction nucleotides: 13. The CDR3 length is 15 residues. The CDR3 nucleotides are TGTGCCACCAGTGCATTGACTACCGGGGGGGAGGCCCAGTACTTC. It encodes CATSALTTGGEAQYF.